This is a list of T cell receptor beta chains from one sample in a study of PD-1 and CTLA-4 blockade in melanoma. Assay: immunoSEQ multiplex PCR; the TCRdb copy retains only in-frame clones and omits some. The sample lists 7,200 or so clones; 80% were seen once. The sample consisted of CD8+ T cells from peripheral blood, taken before anti-PD-1 treatment. The receptor set was obtained from a human donor with melanoma. CDR3s include the opening cysteine and the closing phenylalanine or tryptophan. Each record gives: J gene, D gene, V gene, clone size, CDR3 DNA, CDR3 protein. D genes are given only for firm matches. Rows may omit the clone size; those that give it use once, few, many or a size class.

j_call: TRBJ2-6; d_call: NA; v_call: TRBV21-1; clone_size: NA; cdr3_nt: TGTGCCAGCAGCCTCTCCCCCCGGGGGCGGGCGACTGGGGCCAACGTCCTGACTTTC; cdr3_aa: CASSLSPRGRATGANVLTF
j_call: TRBJ2-1; d_call: NA; v_call: TRBV7-9; clone_size: once; cdr3_nt: TGTGCCAGCAGCTTGTCTAATAGGCTAAGGGATGAGCAGTTCTTC; cdr3_aa: CASSLSNRLRDEQFF
j_call: TRBJ2-7; d_call: TRBD1; v_call: TRBV27; clone_size: NA; cdr3_nt: TGTGCCAGCAGTCTCGGGACAGCCTACGAGCAGTACTTC; cdr3_aa: CASSLGTAYEQYF
j_call: TRBJ1-5; d_call: NA; v_call: TRBV2; clone_size: NA; cdr3_nt: TGTGCCAGCAGTGAAGAGGGAACACTAGTTAATCAGCCCCAGCATTTT; cdr3_aa: CASSEEGTLVNQPQHF
j_call: TRBJ2-1; d_call: NA; v_call: TRBV5-6; clone_size: NA; cdr3_nt: TGTGCCAGCAGCTGGGGGGATGAGCAGTTCTTC; cdr3_aa: CASSWGDEQFF
j_call: TRBJ1-5; d_call: TRBD1; v_call: TRBV13; clone_size: NA; cdr3_nt: TGTGCCAGCAGCCCTGGACAGGGAAATCAGCCCCAGCATTTT; cdr3_aa: CASSPGQGNQPQHF
j_call: TRBJ1-1; d_call: NA; v_call: TRBV7-9; clone_size: few; cdr3_nt: TGTGCCAGCAGCTCCCCACGGGGGGAATCGGACACTGAAGCTTTCTTT; cdr3_aa: CASSSPRGESDTEAFF
j_call: TRBJ2-1; d_call: TRBD2; v_call: TRBV3-1/TRBV3-2; clone_size: NA; cdr3_nt: TGTGCCAGCAGCCCCGGGACTAGCTTGGATGAGCAGTTCTTC; cdr3_aa: CASSPGTSLDEQFF
j_call: TRBJ1-1; d_call: TRBD1; v_call: TRBV29-1; clone_size: NA; cdr3_nt: TGCAGCGGGTATGGACAGGGGGCCCACACTGAAGCTTTCTTT; cdr3_aa: CSGYGQGAHTEAFF
j_call: TRBJ2-7; d_call: TRBD1; v_call: TRBV5-5; clone_size: NA; cdr3_nt: TGTGCCAGCAGCTTGGAGGGACAGATCTACGAGCAGTACTTC; cdr3_aa: CASSLEGQIYEQYF
j_call: TRBJ2-1; d_call: TRBD2; v_call: TRBV29-1; clone_size: NA; cdr3_nt: TGCAGCGTACTAAGCGGGGGTCCCTACAATGAGCAGTTCTTC; cdr3_aa: CSVLSGGPYNEQFF
j_call: TRBJ1-1; d_call: NA; v_call: TRBV9; clone_size: NA; cdr3_nt: TGTGCCAGCAGCGTAGCAGAGGTGAACACTGAAGCTTTCTTT; cdr3_aa: CASSVAEVNTEAFF
j_call: TRBJ2-1; d_call: NA; v_call: TRBV9; clone_size: NA; cdr3_nt: TGTGCCAGCAGCGTAGGTTTGGCCATAGCTTACAATGAGCAGTTCTTC; cdr3_aa: CASSVGLAIAYNEQFF
j_call: TRBJ2-7; d_call: TRBD1; v_call: TRBV13; clone_size: NA; cdr3_nt: TGTGCCAGCAGCTTCTCAGGGGGCTTAGGCTACGAGCAGTACTTC; cdr3_aa: CASSFSGGLGYEQYF
j_call: TRBJ2-2; d_call: NA; v_call: TRBV11-3; clone_size: NA; cdr3_nt: TGTGCCAGCAGCTTAGATTCATTCGGGGAGCTGTTTTTT; cdr3_aa: CASSLDSFGELFF
j_call: TRBJ2-7; d_call: NA; v_call: TRBV27; clone_size: NA; cdr3_nt: TGTGCCAGCAGTCCGACATTTCCCTACGAGCAGTACTTC; cdr3_aa: CASSPTFPYEQYF
j_call: TRBJ2-7; d_call: NA; v_call: TRBV5-4; clone_size: NA; cdr3_nt: TGTGCCAGCAGCTTGGCGTACAAGACAGACGAGCAGTACTTC; cdr3_aa: CASSLAYKTDEQYF
j_call: TRBJ2-7; d_call: NA; v_call: TRBV4-3; clone_size: NA; cdr3_nt: TGCGCCAGCAGCCAAGTGGCGACACTTCATCAGTCCTACGAGCAGTACTTC; cdr3_aa: CASSQVATLHQSYEQYF
j_call: TRBJ1-5; d_call: NA; v_call: TRBV7-9; clone_size: NA; cdr3_nt: TGTGCCAGCAGCCCTACAGGGAGCGGCAATCAGCCCCAGCATTTT; cdr3_aa: CASSPTGSGNQPQHF
j_call: TRBJ1-1; d_call: NA; v_call: TRBV5-8; clone_size: NA; cdr3_nt: TGTGCCAGCAGCTCCAGGGTTGGGGCCACTGAAGCTTTCTTT; cdr3_aa: CASSSRVGATEAFF
j_call: TRBJ1-6; d_call: NA; v_call: TRBV3-1/TRBV3-2; clone_size: NA; cdr3_nt: TGTGCCAGCAGCCAAGATGGGGGATCACCCCTCCACTTT; cdr3_aa: CASSQDGGSPLHF
j_call: TRBJ2-5; d_call: NA; v_call: TRBV11-3; clone_size: NA; cdr3_nt: TGTGCCAGCACCCCTTGGGGTCAGGAAGAGACCCAGTACTTC; cdr3_aa: CASTPWGQEETQYF
j_call: TRBJ2-1; d_call: NA; v_call: TRBV12-3/TRBV12-4; clone_size: NA; cdr3_nt: TGTGCCAGCAGTTTAAATCAAGGGAGGGAGCAGTTCTTC; cdr3_aa: CASSLNQGREQFF
j_call: TRBJ2-7; d_call: NA; v_call: TRBV12-3/TRBV12-4; clone_size: medium-sized; cdr3_nt: TGTGCCAGCGGGGGTGAAGGGCAGTACTTC; cdr3_aa: CASGGEGQYF
j_call: TRBJ1-3; d_call: NA; v_call: TRBV13; clone_size: NA; cdr3_nt: TGTGCCAGCAGCTTGGGACATAACACAGGAAACACCATATATTTT; cdr3_aa: CASSLGHNTGNTIYF
j_call: TRBJ2-5; d_call: TRBD2; v_call: TRBV24-1; clone_size: once; cdr3_nt: TGTGCCACCAGTGATGCCGGGACTAGCGGGAGTGAGACCCAGTACTTC; cdr3_aa: CATSDAGTSGSETQYF
j_call: TRBJ2-1; d_call: TRBD1; v_call: TRBV5-1; clone_size: NA; cdr3_nt: TGCGCCAGCGACAGGGGGCCCGGCTACAATGAGCAGTTCTTC; cdr3_aa: CASDRGPGYNEQFF
j_call: TRBJ2-3; d_call: NA; v_call: TRBV2; clone_size: NA; cdr3_nt: TGTGCCGGTGGGATAAGCACAGATACGCAGTATTTT; cdr3_aa: CAGGISTDTQYF
j_call: TRBJ2-2; d_call: NA; v_call: TRBV27; clone_size: NA; cdr3_nt: TGTGCCAGCGGGGTTCGGAACACCGGGGAGCTGTTTTTT; cdr3_aa: CASGVRNTGELFF
j_call: TRBJ2-7; d_call: TRBD1; v_call: TRBV29-1; clone_size: NA; cdr3_nt: TGCAGCGTTGAAGGCGCCGGGACAGCGGAGTACGAGCAGTACTTC; cdr3_aa: CSVEGAGTAEYEQYF
j_call: TRBJ1-1; d_call: NA; v_call: TRBV2; clone_size: NA; cdr3_nt: TGTGCCAGCCAAAGGACAGACCCTGAAGCTTTCTTT; cdr3_aa: CASQRTDPEAFF
j_call: TRBJ2-2; d_call: NA; v_call: TRBV11-2; clone_size: NA; cdr3_nt: TGTGCCAGCAGCCCCACGCCCGGGGAGCTGTTTTTT; cdr3_aa: CASSPTPGELFF
j_call: TRBJ2-2; d_call: NA; v_call: TRBV4-3; clone_size: NA; cdr3_nt: TGCGCCAGCATGCCGGGACAGAACACCGGGGAGCTGTTTTTT; cdr3_aa: CASMPGQNTGELFF